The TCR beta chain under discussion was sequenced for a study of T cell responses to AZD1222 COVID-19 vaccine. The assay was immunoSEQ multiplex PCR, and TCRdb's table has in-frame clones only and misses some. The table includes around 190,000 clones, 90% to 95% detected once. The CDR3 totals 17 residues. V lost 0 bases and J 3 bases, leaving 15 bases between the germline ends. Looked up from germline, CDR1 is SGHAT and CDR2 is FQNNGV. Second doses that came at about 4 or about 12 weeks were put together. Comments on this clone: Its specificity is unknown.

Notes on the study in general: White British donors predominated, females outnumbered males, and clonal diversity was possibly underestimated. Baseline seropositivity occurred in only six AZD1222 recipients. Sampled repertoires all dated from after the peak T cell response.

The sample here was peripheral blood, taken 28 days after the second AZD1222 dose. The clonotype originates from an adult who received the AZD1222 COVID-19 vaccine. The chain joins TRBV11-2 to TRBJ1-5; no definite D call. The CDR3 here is CASSLEAPRRNNQPQHF. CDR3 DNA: TGTGCCAGCAGCTTAGAGGCCCCACGTAGGAACAATCAGCCCCAGCATTTT.